The 23 T cell receptor beta chains in this list originate from one sample, sequenced in a study of monozygotic twins with inflammatory bowel disease (dated by TCRdb to the late 2010s). The library was obtained by 5' RACE. TCRdb names Illumina HiSeq 2500 as the instrument used. TCRdb reanalyzed the reads, keeping one entry per CDR3 protein sequence and omitting DNA. The data table for this sample lists about 330,000 distinct CDR3 sequences. Roughly 2% of the sample comes from the top ten. Sequenced input: blood. These receptors originate from a human donor with ulcerative colitis or Crohn's disease, or a healthy co-twin of an affected twin (not recorded which).

The chain links TRBV5-4 to TRBJ2-1. The length of the CDR3 is 13 residues. Germline loops: CDR1 SGHNT, CDR2 YYREEE (reference sequence). The CDR3 sequence: CASSLANGDEQFF.

The chain is built from TRBV4-1 and TRBJ2-7; TCRdb reports TRBD1, a call that lacks DNA to check it against. The CDR3 runs 17 residues. The germline CDR1 and CDR2 sequences are MGHRA and YSYEKL. The CDR3: CASSSLTGTEFAYEQYF.

The CDR3: CSAPINNEQFF. This chain uses TRBV20-1 with TRBJ2-1. The germline V gene has CDR1 DFQATT and CDR2 SNEGSKA (reference sequence). The CDR3 has 11 residues.

The chain uses TRBV20-1 and TRBJ2-7; TCRdb proposes TRBD2, but this gene call is untestable without DNA. Looked up from germline, CDR1 is DFQATT and CDR2 is SNEGSKA (reference sequence). The CDR3 sequence is 15 residues long. CDR3 sequence reads: CSARDPASGNYEQYF.

This chain joins TRBV11-1 and TRBJ2-1. The CDR3 is 16 residues long. Germline V gives CDR1 SGHAT, CDR2 FQDESV (reference sequence). CDR3 amino acids: CASSLGTAASYNEQFF.

V is TRBV6-1 and J is TRBJ2-7; TCRdb outputs TRBD2, but without DNA this stays unchecked. CDR3 length: 15 residues. In germline, CDR1 is MNHNS, CDR2 SASEGT. CDR3 in amino acids: CASARTPRGVYEQYF.

The chain recombines TRBV19 with TRBJ2-7; without DNA, the TCRdb call of TRBD1 cannot be checked. CDR3 length equals 14 residues. Germline lookup yields CDR1 LNHDA and CDR2 SQIVND (reference sequence). The CDR3 sequence: CASSTTGTYHEQYF.

The J gene is TRBJ2-2, the V gene TRBV7-2; the D gene TCRdb calls, TRBD1, cannot be checked with no DNA. The CDR3 has 15 residues. Germline CDR1 is SGHTA and CDR2 is FQGNSA. CDR3 protein: CASSRERANTGELFF.

The CDR3 spells CATSRSLRGEQYF. This rearrangement joins TRBV15 to TRBJ2-7; TCRdb reports TRBD1, a call that lacks DNA to check it against. In germline, CDR1 is LNHNV, CDR2 YYDKDF (reference sequence). The CDR3 length is 13 residues.

V is TRBV10-3 and J is TRBJ2-7; the TRBD2 assignment by TCRdb is unverifiable without DNA. The CDR3 has 15 amino acids. Germline lookup yields CDR1 ENHRY and CDR2 SYGVKD. The CDR3 here is CATTGLAGVVHEQYF.

J is TRBJ2-1 and V is TRBV28; the TRBD1 assignment by TCRdb is unverifiable without DNA. Germline V gives CDR1 MDHEN, CDR2 SYDVKM. This CDR3 has 14 residues. The chain's CDR3 is CASSSRDGYNEQFF.

V and J are TRBV9 and TRBJ1-1. CDR1 and CDR2 (germline): SGDLS, YYNGEE. The CDR3 contains 13 residues. CDR3 region: CASSVVVNTEAFF.

This chain joins TRBV6-1 and TRBJ1-5; TCRdb gives TRBD1 as the D gene, but with no DNA this cannot be confirmed. Germline CDR1 MNHNS, CDR2 SASEGT. This CDR3 has 16 amino acids. The CDR3 spells CASSGGTGGRNQPQHF.

The J gene is TRBJ2-1, the V gene TRBV23-1; TCRdb lists TRBD2, though no DNA is available to test this call. TRBV23-1 is treated as an ORF (open reading frame) with a function not yet certain. The CDR3 covers 15 residues. CDR3 residues: CASSGETSGGYEQFF.

This chain joins TRBV5-1 and TRBJ1-2. This CDR3 has 15 amino acids. Germline V gene data show CDR1 as SGHRS and CDR2 as YFSETQ. CDR3 region: CASSGGLSLYGGYTF.

The CDR3 region is CASSLVMNEQFF. The rearrangement links TRBV28 to TRBJ2-1. Germline V gene sequence: CDR1 MDHEN, CDR2 SYDVKM. This CDR3 has 12 amino acids.

The chain combines TRBV20-1 with TRBJ2-1; TCRdb designates TRBD1, a call that cannot be tested without DNA. The CDR3 covers 15 residues. Germline assignment: CDR1 DFQATT and CDR2 SNEGSKA (reference sequence). The CDR3 sequence is CSALGTAPTYNEQFF.

The chain recombines TRBV7-2 with TRBJ2-7; TCRdb selects TRBD2, and the lack of DNA leaves this call unchecked. CDR1 is SGHTA, CDR2 FQGNSA, per germline. The CDR3 is 13 residues long. This CDR3 is CASSLALAGRQYF.

The chain carries TRBV15 and TRBJ2-5. CDR3 size: 13 residues. Germline CDR1 reads LNHNV; CDR2 reads YYDKDF (reference sequence). Here the CDR3 reads CATSTYRQETQYF.

The chain employs TRBV29-1 and TRBJ2-7; without DNA, the TCRdb call of TRBD1 cannot be checked. This CDR3 is 13 amino acids long. Per the germline V gene, CDR1 is SQVTM and CDR2 is ANQGSEA. CDR3 in amino acids: CSAGQGEVYEQYF.

The chain is built from TRBV5-1 and TRBJ1-1. Germline CDR1 is SGHRS and CDR2 is YFSETQ. There are 14 residues in the CDR3. This chain's CDR3 is CASSFTVRNTEAFF.

The rearrangement joins TRBV10-3 to TRBJ2-1. There are 14 residues in the CDR3. In germline, CDR1 is ENHRY, CDR2 SYGVKD. The CDR3 is CAISESVHGDEQFF.

This chain's CDR3 is CASSAWDNEQFF. The chain couples TRBV7-2 to TRBJ2-1. The length of the CDR3 is 12 residues. Germline-derived CDR1 and CDR2 are SGHTA and FQGNSA.